Below, 11 T cell receptor beta chains from the same sample are listed, as sequenced in a study of blood T cell repertoires in COVID-19 (TCRdb year 2020). Receptor libraries were prepared by the immunoSEQ multiplex PCR assay. TCRdb obtained this table from immuneACCESS and retained in-frame rearrangements with V and J assigned. These tables miss some clones; where compared with another copy, unresolved V genes account for less than half of the shortfall, and the remainder is unexplained. The sample yields some 100,000 clones; 65% to 90% were counted once. About 2.5% of the sample comes from the top ten. Sequencing was done on a sample of PBMCs or T cells enriched from blood (not recorded which). Receptors originate from a woman in her fifties or sixties who had recovered from COVID-19.

This clone was seen only once. J is TRBJ2-1 and V is TRBV5-4; no firm D call. Trimming stripped 5 bases from V and 5 bases from J, with 17 bases between. Germline CDR1 and CDR2: SGHNT and YYREEE (reference sequence). The CDR3 is 15 amino acids. CDR3 nucleotide sequence: TGTGCCAGCAGTACCCCCCGCAGGCCACACAATGAGCAGTTCTTC. Protein product: CASSTPRRPHNEQFF. Full variable domain (remainder filled in from reference TRBV5-4 and TRBJ2-1): ETGVTQSPTHLIKTRGQQVTLRCSSQSGHNTVSWYQQALGQGPQFIFQYYREEENGRGNFPPRFSGLQFPNYSSELNVNALELDDSALYLCASSTPRRPHNEQFFGPGTRLTVL.

This clone was seen at least ten times. The CDR3 spells CASSLAASGYSSSYEQYF. The CDR3 region has the DNA TGTGCCAGCAGCTTAGCGGCTAGCGGGTACTCAAGCTCCTACGAGCAGTACTTC. J is TRBJ2-7 and V is TRBV7-2, with TRBD2 matching over 8 bases. V was clipped by 0 bases and J by 0 bases; unmatched bases: 10. Per the germline V gene, CDR1 is SGHTA and CDR2 is FQGNSA. This CDR3 has 18 residues.

The V and J genes are TRBV19 and TRBJ1-5; D gene ambiguous. Germline V CDR1 and CDR2: LNHDA, SQIVND (reference sequence). V shed 2 bases and J shed 0 bases, with 5 bases lying between them. The CDR3 covers 14 residues. CDR3 in DNA: TGTGCCAGTAGTATACTCTCTAGCAATCAGCCCCAGCATTTT. Translated, it gives CASSILSSNQPQHF.

The chain couples TRBV11-2 to TRBJ2-3, with 8 nucleotides matching TRBD2. Per the germline V gene, CDR1 is SGHAT and CDR2 is FQNNGV. The V gene end was trimmed by 5 bases and the J gene end by 3 bases; junction bases not matched to a gene: 10. The CDR3 contains 16 residues. CDR3 nucleotide sequence: TGTGCCAGCAGCCTAAGGGGCGGGGGGAAAACAGATACGCAGTATTTT. Amino acids: CASSLRGGGKTDTQYF.

The chain joins TRBV29-1 to TRBJ2-1; 14 nucleotides agree with TRBD2. The CDR3 spans 13 residues. V shed 6 bases and J 9 bases; nucleotides not matched to a gene: 4. Germline values: CDR1 SQVTM, CDR2 ANQGSEA. For the CDR3, the DNA is TGCAGCGTGGGACTAGCGGGAGAAACTGAGCAGTTCTTC. Encoded protein: CSVGLAGETEQFF.

A remark on this clone: Other DNA sequences in this specimen translate into the identical CDR3. The chain combines TRBV18 with TRBJ2-6; tentative D call: TRBD1 (5 bases). The V end was cut by 6 bases, the J end by 1 base, with 10 bases between. Germline values: CDR1 KGHSH, CDR2 LQKENI. The CDR3 runs to 15 residues. The CDR3 nucleotides are TGTGCCAGCTCGTCCACAGGATCTGGGGCCAACGTCCTGACTTTC. This translates into CASSSTGSGANVLTF.

About this clone itself: Other DNA sequences in the same sample also yield this CDR3. The chain combines TRBV28 with TRBJ1-3; 7 bases agree with TRBD1. Germline V gives CDR1 MDHEN, CDR2 SYDVKM. The junction had 2 bases not matched to a gene; V was cut back by 6 bases and J by 0 bases. The length of the CDR3 is 14 residues. CDR3 in amino acids: CASRSGGSGNTIYF. In DNA form, the CDR3 reads TGTGCCAGCAGATCAGGGGGCTCTGGAAACACCATATATTTT. The complete variable domain, with remaining parts taken from reference TRBV28 and TRBJ1-3, reads DVKVTQSSRYLVKRTGEKVFLECVQDMDHENMFWYRQDPGLGLRLIYFSYDVKMKEKGDIPEGYSVSREKKERFSLILESASTNQTSMYLCASRSGGSGNTIYFGEGSWLTVV.

The chain is built from TRBV2 and TRBJ1-4; 7 bases are shared with TRBD1. CDR3 length equals 14 residues. V shed 6 bases, J shed 5 bases, and the junction held 6 bases outside the gene matches. CDR1 and CDR2 (germline): SNHLY, FYNNEI. CDR3 sequence reads: CASRPGQPNEKLFF. DNA of the CDR3: TGTGCCAGCAGACCGGGACAGCCAAATGAAAAACTGTTTTTT.

Only one count was recorded for this clone. This CDR3 reads CASSSLRSSGGSAGTQYF. The CDR3 DNA sequence: TGTGCCAGCAGCTCCCTGCGGTCTAGCGGGGGGTCGGCAGGTACGCAGTATTTT. The chain joins TRBV11-2 to TRBJ2-3; 11 bases line up with TRBD2. This CDR3 has 18 residues. Germline CDR1 and CDR2: SGHAT and FQNNGV. Trimming took 4 bases from V and 8 from J; bases not matched to a gene: 17.

The genes are TRBV6-5 and TRBJ2-1; tentative D call: TRBD2 (6 bases). Germline assignment: CDR1 MNHEY and CDR2 SVGAGI. Trimming took 4 bases from V and 4 from J, leaving 11 bases between them. The CDR3 covers 14 residues. For the CDR3, the DNA is TGTGCCAGCAGTTCACCCGGGGGTTACAATGAGCAGTTCTTC. It is translated as CASSSPGGYNEQFF.

The J gene is TRBJ1-1, the V gene TRBV24-1; no definite D call. Germline CDR1 KGHDR, CDR2 SFDVKD. The CDR3 length is 13 residues. Trimming cost V 3 bases and J 5 bases, with 9 bases left between them. The CDR3 DNA is TGTGCCACCAGTGATGTGAGGGTGACTGAAGCTTTCTTT. Translated, it gives CATSDVRVTEAFF.